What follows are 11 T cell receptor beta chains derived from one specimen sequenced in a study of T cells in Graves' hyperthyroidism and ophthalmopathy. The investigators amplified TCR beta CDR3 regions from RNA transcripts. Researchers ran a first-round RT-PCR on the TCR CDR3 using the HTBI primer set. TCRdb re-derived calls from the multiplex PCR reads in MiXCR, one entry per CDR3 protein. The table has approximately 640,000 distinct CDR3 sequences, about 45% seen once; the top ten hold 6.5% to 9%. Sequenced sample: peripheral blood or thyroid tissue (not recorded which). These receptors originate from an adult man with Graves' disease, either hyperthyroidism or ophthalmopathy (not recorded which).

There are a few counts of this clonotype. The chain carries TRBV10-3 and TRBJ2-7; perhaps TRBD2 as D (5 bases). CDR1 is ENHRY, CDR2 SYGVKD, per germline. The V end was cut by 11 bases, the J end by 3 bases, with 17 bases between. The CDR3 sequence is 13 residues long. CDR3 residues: CAARAGMIYEQYF. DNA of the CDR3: TGTGCCGCCAGAGCCGGGATGATCTACGAGCAGTACTTC.

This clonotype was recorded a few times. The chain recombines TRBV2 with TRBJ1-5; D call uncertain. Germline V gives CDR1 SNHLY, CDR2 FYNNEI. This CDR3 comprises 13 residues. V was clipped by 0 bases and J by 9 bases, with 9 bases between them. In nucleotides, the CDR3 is TGTGCCAGCAGTGAAGCGCAGCGAGGGCCCCAGCATTTT. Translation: CASSEAQRGPQHF.

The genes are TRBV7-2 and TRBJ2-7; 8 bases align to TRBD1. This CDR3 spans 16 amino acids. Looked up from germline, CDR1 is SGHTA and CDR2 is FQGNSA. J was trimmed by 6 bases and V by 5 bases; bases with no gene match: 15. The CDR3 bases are TGTGCCAGCAGCCCCCCAGGACAGGGAGAATTGGGCGAGCAGTACTTC. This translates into CASSPPGQGELGEQYF. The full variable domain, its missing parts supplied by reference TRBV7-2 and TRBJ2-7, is GAGVSQSPSNKVTEKGKDVELRCDPISGHTALYWYRQSLGQGLEFLIYFQGNSAPDKSGLPSDRFSAERTGGSVSTLTIQRTQQEDSAVYLCASSPPGQGELGEQYFGPGTRLTVT.

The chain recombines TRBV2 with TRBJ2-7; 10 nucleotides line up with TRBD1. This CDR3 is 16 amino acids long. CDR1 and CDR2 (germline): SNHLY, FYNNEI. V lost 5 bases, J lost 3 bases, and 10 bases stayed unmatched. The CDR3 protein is CASSPSGTGELYEQYF. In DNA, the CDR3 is TGTGCCAGCAGTCCCTCCGGGACAGGGGAACTCTACGAGCAGTACTTC.

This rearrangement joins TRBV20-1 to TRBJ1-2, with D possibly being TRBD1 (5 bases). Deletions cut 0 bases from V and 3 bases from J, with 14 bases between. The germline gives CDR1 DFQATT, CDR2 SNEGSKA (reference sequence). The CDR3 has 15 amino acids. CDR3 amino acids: CSAREGLEGHYGYTF. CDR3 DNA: TGCAGTGCTAGAGAAGGACTTGAGGGGCACTATGGCTACACCTTC.

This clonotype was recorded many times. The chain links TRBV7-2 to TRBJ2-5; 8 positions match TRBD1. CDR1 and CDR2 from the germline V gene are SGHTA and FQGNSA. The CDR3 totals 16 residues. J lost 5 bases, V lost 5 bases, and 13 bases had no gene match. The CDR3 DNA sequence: TGTGCCAGCAGCACGTTTCAGGGGGCGAACGAGGAGACCCAGTACTTC. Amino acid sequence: CASSTFQGANEETQYF.

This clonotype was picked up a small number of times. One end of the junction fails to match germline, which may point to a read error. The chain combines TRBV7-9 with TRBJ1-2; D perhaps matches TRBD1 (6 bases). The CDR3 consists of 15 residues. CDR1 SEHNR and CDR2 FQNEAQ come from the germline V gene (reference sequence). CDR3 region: CASSQGGGRGYGYTF. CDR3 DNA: TGCGCCAGCAGCCAAGGAGGGGGTAGGGGCTATGGCTACACCTTC.

CDR3 nucleotides: TGCGCCAGCAGCGGTGGGACAGGGGCCAACGTCCTGACTTTC. This codes for CASSGGTGANVLTF. The V call is TRBV5-1, the J call TRBJ2-6; possibly TRBD1 for D (6 bases). Germline values: CDR1 SGHRS, CDR2 YFSETQ. This CDR3 contains 14 residues. Trimming removed 4 bases from V and 4 bases from J, with 9 bases in between.

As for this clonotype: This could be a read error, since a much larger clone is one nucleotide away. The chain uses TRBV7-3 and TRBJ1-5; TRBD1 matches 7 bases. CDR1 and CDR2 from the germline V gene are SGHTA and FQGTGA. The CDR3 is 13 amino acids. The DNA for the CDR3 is TGTACCAGCAGTCAAACAGGGGCTCAGCCCCAGCATTTT. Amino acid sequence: CTSSQTGAQPQHF.

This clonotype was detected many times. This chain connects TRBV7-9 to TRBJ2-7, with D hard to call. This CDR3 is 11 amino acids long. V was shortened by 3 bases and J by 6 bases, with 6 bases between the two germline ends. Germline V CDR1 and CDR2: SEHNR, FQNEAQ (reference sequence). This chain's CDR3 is CASSFFSEQYF. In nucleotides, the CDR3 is TGTGCCAGCAGCTTTTTCAGCGAGCAGTACTTC.

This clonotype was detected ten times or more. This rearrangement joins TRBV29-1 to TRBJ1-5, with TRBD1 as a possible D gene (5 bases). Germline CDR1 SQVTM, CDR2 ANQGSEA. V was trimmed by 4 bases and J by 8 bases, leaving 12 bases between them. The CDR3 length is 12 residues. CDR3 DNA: TGCAGCGTTGGGGAGGGGAGGAAGCCCCAGCATTTT. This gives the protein CSVGEGRKPQHF.